This entry concerns a single T cell receptor beta chain. The DNA is left out, because the CDR3 cannot be placed on it with certainty; the CDR3 is given as TCRdb lists it. TRAV- and TRBV-specific primers, spanning alpha and beta chains, primed first-strand cDNA. Amplification, which lasted approximately 19 PCR cycles, used a constant-region primer and V-primer adapter to amplify TCRs. TCRdb itself ran the reads through MiXCR, one entry per CDR3 protein. This table holds around 60,000 distinct CDR3 sequences, around a quarter found once. Time point in this sample: after trial treatment. Treatment meaning: LDRT plus nivolumab, ipilimumab, low-dose cyclophosphamide and aspirin (RACIN trial). Along with nivolumab and ipilimumab, donors received aspirin, low-dose cyclophosphamide and low-dose radiotherapy. Germline V lookup: CDR1 SGHKS, CDR2 YYEKEE (reference sequence). The CDR3 adds up to 22 amino acids, both ends counted.

This sample was included in a study of low-dose radiotherapy and immunotherapy resistance in tumors. V gene TRBV5-5 combines with J gene TRBJ2-7; the D segment call TRBD2 is taken from the table without a DNA check. Sequences were derived from PBMCs, sampled after low-dose radiotherapy plus immunotherapy. The source of this sequence is a male donor with prostate cancer. The CDR3 reads CASSFYICSAAPAQGSSYEQYF.